This entry lists 29 T cell receptor beta chains sequenced from one sample in a study of blood T cell repertoires in COVID-19. Sequencing used immunoSEQ multiplex PCR; TCRdb keeps in-frame clones, though not all of them. The repertoire consists of 140,000 to 150,000 clones, with more than 75% occurring once and the leading ten covering approximately 6.2%. The sequencing input was peripheral blood. The receptors were gathered from a man older than 75 with acute or convalescent COVID-19.

The chain joins TRBV4-1 to TRBJ1-2; a possible D gene is TRBD1 (5 bases). Between the trimmed V and J ends, which lost 1 base and 4 bases, there was a span of 13 bases. The CDR3 runs 15 residues. The germline gives CDR1 MGHRA, CDR2 YSYEKL. CDR3 residues: CASSQARAAFYGYTF. The CDR3 nucleotides read TGCGCCAGCAGCCAAGCCAGGGCAGCCTTCTATGGCTACACCTTC.

This clone was observed once. V usage is TRBV5-1 and J usage is TRBJ1-4; 10 nucleotides agree with TRBD1. The CDR3 is 15 residues long. J lost 6 bases, V lost 4 bases, and 6 bases had no gene match. In germline, CDR1 is SGHRS, CDR2 YFSETQ. The CDR3: CASSRKGQGHEKLFF. In nucleotides, the CDR3 is TGCGCCAGCAGCCGGAAGGGACAGGGGCATGAAAAACTGTTTTTT.

This clone was seen only once. The J gene is TRBJ1-1, the V gene TRBV19; TRBD1 agrees at 8 bases. This CDR3 is built from 14 residues. The V gene's germline CDR1 is LNHDA and CDR2 SQIVND (reference sequence). V was pared by 6 bases and J by 0 bases, with 3 bases of the junction left unmatched. The CDR3 reads CASRNRGLNTEAFF. The CDR3 DNA sequence: TGTGCCAGTAGGAACAGGGGGTTGAACACTGAAGCTTTCTTT.

The chain carries TRBV2 and TRBJ2-1; D may be TRBD2 (5 bases). Per germline, CDR1 SNHLY and CDR2 FYNNEI. V dropped 8 bases and J dropped 0 bases, with 14 bases sitting between them. The CDR3 totals 15 residues. The CDR3 DNA reads as TGTGCCAGCTCCAGCGGCCCCAGCTCCTACAATGAGCAGTTCTTC. Its translation: CASSSGPSSYNEQFF. Variable domain in full (rest from reference TRBV2 and TRBJ2-1): EPEVTQTPSHQVTQMGQEVILRCVPISNHLYFYWYRQILGQKVEFLVSFYNNEISEKSEIFDDQFSVERPDGSNFTLKIRSTKLEDSAMYFCASSSGPSSYNEQFFGPGTRLTVL.

This clone came up a few times. The chain joins TRBV6-4 to TRBJ2-1; 10 nucleotides align to TRBD2. The CDR3 totals 17 residues. V shed 0 bases and J 2 bases; nucleotides not matched to a gene: 4. Germline V lookup: CDR1 MRHNA, CDR2 SNTAGT. The chain's CDR3 is CASSDSGAGGPYNEQFF. CDR3 in DNA: TGTGCCAGCAGTGACTCGGGAGCGGGAGGGCCCTACAATGAGCAGTTCTTC.

The V call is TRBV6-6, the J call TRBJ2-5; D may be TRBD1 (6 bases). The germline gives CDR1 MNHNY, CDR2 SVGAGI (reference sequence). Trimming removed 2 bases from V and 2 bases from J, with 9 bases in between. The CDR3 totals 14 residues. The CDR3 nucleotides are TGTGCCAGCAGTTACCGAAGGGGGCAAGAGACCCAGTACTTC. This translates into CASSYRRGQETQYF.

The CDR3 region is CASSYVAGGIKGETQYF. In DNA form, the CDR3 reads TGTGCCAGCAGTTACGTAGCGGGGGGGATTAAGGGAGAGACCCAGTACTTC. This chain uses TRBV6-2 or TRBV6-3 with TRBJ2-5; TRBD2 agrees at 11 bases. Looked up from germline, CDR1 is MNHEY and CDR2 is SVGEGT. The V segment lost 2 bases and the J segment 4 bases; nucleotides outside the gene matches: 9. The CDR3 totals 17 residues.

The chain uses TRBV4-2 and TRBJ1-3; D gene ambiguous. V lost 3 bases and J 3 bases, leaving 15 bases between the germline ends. The CDR3 totals 16 residues. CDR1 is LGHNA, CDR2 YNFKEQ, per germline. This chain's CDR3 is CASSHDAAILGNTIYF. In DNA, the CDR3 is TGTGCCAGCAGCCACGACGCGGCCATCCTTGGAAACACCATATATTTT.

This clone was seen once. V is TRBV10-1 and J is TRBJ2-3; possibly TRBD2 for D (5 bases). Germline V gene data show CDR1 as WNHNN and CDR2 as SYGVQD (reference sequence). The V gene lost 0 bases and the J gene lost 0 bases, with 7 bases spanning the gap. The CDR3 runs 15 residues. The CDR3 DNA follows: TGCGCCAGCAGTGAGTCTGGGAGAAGCACAGATACGCAGTATTTT. Amino acid sequence: CASSESGRSTDTQYF.

J is TRBJ2-2 and V is TRBV5-1; 7 bases line up with TRBD1. CDR1 and CDR2 from the germline V gene are SGHRS and YFSETQ. V lost 2 bases and J lost 5; bases outside the gene matches: 3. CDR3 length equals 14 residues. CDR3 residues: CASSLTGETGELFF. The CDR3 nucleotides are TGCGCCAGCAGCTTAACAGGGGAGACCGGGGAGCTGTTTTTT.

The chain is built from TRBV2 and TRBJ2-7; 7 bases agree with TRBD1. CDR1 and CDR2 (germline): SNHLY, FYNNEI. Trimming at V came to 6 bases and at J to 3 bases, leaving 8 bases not matched to a gene. The CDR3 has 14 residues. CDR3 loop: CASRGQKGYYEQYF. CDR3 DNA sequence: TGTGCCAGCAGGGGACAGAAAGGTTACTACGAGCAGTACTTC.

The gene calls are TRBV7-9 and TRBJ2-3; no definite D call. V dropped 5 bases and J dropped 2 bases, with 35 bases sitting between them. CDR3 size: 22 residues. Germline lookup yields CDR1 SEHNR and CDR2 FQNEAQ (reference sequence). Written as DNA, the CDR3 is TGTGCCAGCAGCACAACGCTAGTAGGCGGCCGGATACATATCGGATACACAGATACGCAGTATTTT. It is translated as CASSTTLVGGRIHIGYTDTQYF.

The V and J genes are TRBV5-4 and TRBJ1-2; possible D gene TRBD1, 6 bases. The CDR3 totals 15 residues. The V end lost 4 bases, the J end lost 3 bases, and 16 bases lay between the germline ends. CDR1 is SGHNT, CDR2 YYREEE, per germline (reference sequence). The DNA for the CDR3 is TGTGCCAGCAGCCGGGGGGCCGGTAACGACTATGGCTACACCTTC. As protein: CASSRGAGNDYGYTF.

The genes are TRBV5-1 and TRBJ2-1, with D maybe TRBD2 (6 bases). CDR1 SGHRS and CDR2 YFSETQ come from the germline V gene. V was cut by 7 bases and J by 2 bases, with 13 bases left in between. There are 14 residues in the CDR3. This CDR3 is CASVSAGAYNEQFF. The CDR3 DNA is TGCGCCAGCGTTTCAGCGGGCGCCTACAATGAGCAGTTCTTC.

This chain uses TRBV6-1 with TRBJ2-1, with a weak D call TRBD2 (6 bases). V was cut by 2 bases and J by 4 bases, with 12 bases left in between. The CDR3 length is 15 residues. Germline V gene lookup returns CDR1 MNHNS and CDR2 SASEGT. DNA for the CDR3: TGTGCCAGCAGTGAAACGTGGGAGGTTTACAATGAGCAGTTCTTC. Translated, it gives CASSETWEVYNEQFF.

The chain couples TRBV6-1 to TRBJ2-3, with D possibly matching TRBD1 (6 bases). The length of the CDR3 is 15 residues. With 4 bases removed from V and 0 bases from J, the gap between germline ends came to 11 bases. Looked up from germline, CDR1 is MNHNS and CDR2 is SASEGT. The CDR3 bases are TGTGCCAGCAGTGTAGCCAGGGGCAGCACAGATACGCAGTATTTT. Translated, it gives CASSVARGSTDTQYF.

CDR3 in amino acids: CASSLDGTSGQQYF. The CDR3 nucleotides read TGCGCCAGCAGCTTGGACGGGACTAGCGGACAGCAGTACTTC. The chain couples TRBV5-1 to TRBJ2-7; TRBD2 matches 11 bases. This CDR3 is 14 amino acids long. V was clipped by 0 bases and J by 8 bases; unmatched bases: 4. Germline assignment: CDR1 SGHRS and CDR2 YFSETQ.

This clone turned up a few times. The CDR3: CASSPASGQDLYEQYF. CDR3 DNA: TGTGCCAGCTCACCCGCATCGGGACAGGACCTCTACGAGCAGTACTTC. V usage is TRBV18 and J usage is TRBJ2-7; 8 bases match TRBD1. Trimming cost V 3 bases and J 3 bases; bases outside gene matches: 10. From germline, CDR1 is KGHSH and CDR2 LQKENI. This CDR3 has 16 amino acids.

The chain employs TRBV7-2 and TRBJ2-1, with D unclear. The ends were cut back, 4 bases at V and 3 bases at J, with 13 bases in the middle. The germline V gene has CDR1 SGHTA and CDR2 FQGNSA. This CDR3 comprises 15 residues. DNA for the CDR3: TGTGCCAGCAGCTCCGGTCCGCCCATCTACAATGAGCAGTTCTTC. Amino acid sequence: CASSSGPPIYNEQFF.

This clone came up once. The rearrangement uses TRBV29-1 and TRBJ1-1; no clear D. V shed 4 bases and J shed 4 bases, with 10 bases lying between them. This CDR3 region has 12 residues. The germline gives CDR1 SQVTM, CDR2 ANQGSEA. The chain's CDR3 is CSVVDGGTEAFF. The CDR3 DNA is TGCAGCGTTGTTGATGGCGGCACTGAAGCTTTCTTT.

CDR3: CAISAGSEQFF. In DNA, the CDR3 is TGTGCCATCAGTGCCGGTAGTGAGCAGTTCTTC. The V and J genes are TRBV10-3 and TRBJ2-1; D call uncertain. This CDR3 region has 11 residues. CDR1 is ENHRY and CDR2 is SYGVKD in the germline V gene. The V end lost 4 bases, the J end lost 9 bases, and 7 bases lay between the germline ends.

This rearrangement joins TRBV12-5 to TRBJ1-6; tentative D call: TRBD1 (6 bases). Germline values: CDR1 LGHNT, CDR2 FRNRAP. Deletions cut 2 bases from V and 4 bases from J, with 12 bases between. The CDR3 consists of 16 residues. CDR3 amino acids: CASGLIPDSYNSPLHF. The CDR3 coding sequence is TGTGCTAGTGGTTTGATCCCGGACAGTTATAATTCACCCCTCCACTTT. Variable domain in full (rest from reference TRBV12-5 and TRBJ1-6): DARVTQTPRHKVTEMGQEVTMRCQPILGHNTVFWYRQTMMQGLELLAYFRNRAPLDDSGMPKDRFSAEMPDATLATLKIQPSEPRDSAVYFCASGLIPDSYNSPLHFGNGTRLTVT.

J is TRBJ2-5 and V is TRBV5-1; 8 bases agree with TRBD2. This CDR3 has 15 residues. Germline-derived CDR1 and CDR2 are SGHRS and YFSETQ. With V trimmed by 1 base and J by 6 bases, 8 bases remained unmatched. The CDR3 bases are TGCGCCAGCAGCTTGACGACTAGCGTCGTGAAGACCCAGTACTTC. This translates into CASSLTTSVVKTQYF.

The chain carries TRBV5-1 and TRBJ1-1; weak D call: TRBD1 (6 bases). Trimming cost V 3 bases and J 1 base, with 16 bases left between them. CDR1 is SGHRS, CDR2 YFSETQ, per germline. The CDR3 is made up of 16 amino acids. The CDR3 here is CASSSQGIFGNTEAFF. As DNA, the CDR3 is TGCGCCAGCAGCTCACAGGGTATATTCGGGAACACTGAAGCTTTCTTT.

V is TRBV6-7 and J is TRBJ1-3; weak D call: TRBD1 (6 bases). TRBV6-7 is labeled an ORF, and its function is uncertain. The V end lost 2 bases, the J end lost 0 bases, and 17 bases lay between the germline ends. This CDR3 is 18 amino acids long. DNA of the CDR3: TGTGCCAGCAGTTACCCGGGCAGGGGATGCGACTCTGGAAACACCATATATTTT. It translates to CASSYPGRGCDSGNTIYF.

The V gene is TRBV19, the J gene TRBJ2-1; 10 nucleotides match TRBD2. The J segment lost 8 bases and the V segment lost 3 bases, leaving 7 bases of the junction unmatched. CDR3 length: 15 amino acids. CDR1 and CDR2 (germline): LNHDA, SQIVND (reference sequence). The CDR3 DNA sequence: TGTGCCAGTAGTATGTGGCTAGCGGGGGTCCATGAGCAGTTCTTC. It is translated as CASSMWLAGVHEQFF.

The rearrangement uses TRBV28 and TRBJ2-6; D gene unclear. Germline V CDR1 and CDR2: MDHEN, SYDVKM. V shed 6 bases and J shed 0 bases, with 9 bases lying between them. The CDR3 is 15 residues long. In nucleotides, the CDR3 is TGTGCCAGCAGGTCTCTGAGCTCTGGGGCCAACGTCCTGACTTTC. This sequence encodes CASRSLSSGANVLTF.

The chain carries TRBV29-1 and TRBJ1-2; 9 bases line up with TRBD1. CDR3 length: 12 residues. V trimming: 6 bases; J trimming: 7 bases; junction bases outside the gene matches: 6. From germline, CDR1 is SQVTM and CDR2 ANQGSEA. As DNA, the CDR3 is TGCAGCGTACCCACAGGGGGCGGTGGCTACACCTTC. Protein: CSVPTGGGGYTF.

The rearrangement joins TRBV19 to TRBJ1-5; 9 bases match TRBD1. From germline, CDR1 is LNHDA and CDR2 SQIVND (reference sequence). This CDR3 comprises 16 residues. V lost 4 bases, J lost 5 bases, and 9 bases stayed unmatched. The CDR3, as DNA: TGTGCCAGTAGTAGCGTCCGGGACAGGGTACATCAGCCCCAGCATTTT. The encoded protein is CASSSVRDRVHQPQHF.